Presented here are 17 T cell receptor beta chains from one specimen sequenced in a study of OX40 agonist ivuxolimab in advanced cancers. Here immunoSEQ multiplex PCR was the method, and the copy in TCRdb shows in-frame clones only, minus some. The repertoire consists of tens of thousands of clones, with over 75% occurring once and the leading ten covering approximately 12%. The specimen comprised CD4+ or CD8+ T cells sorted from blood, sampled in a trial of the OX40 agonist ivuxolimab. All receptors come from an adult with an advanced solid tumor such as melanoma, head and neck, liver or kidney cancer.

The rearrangement uses TRBV4-3 and TRBJ2-2, with D possibly being TRBD1 (6 bases). The germline V gene has CDR1 LGHNA and CDR2 YSLEER. V lost 4 bases and J 0 bases, leaving 15 bases between the germline ends. The CDR3 covers 17 residues. The CDR3 loop reads CASSRLTGISNTGELFF. In nucleotides, the CDR3 is TGCGCCAGCAGCCGCCTAACAGGGATATCGAACACCGGGGAGCTGTTTTTT.

V and J are TRBV20-1 and TRBJ2-7; no firm D call. The CDR3 contains 10 residues. Germline CDR1 and CDR2: DFQATT and SNEGSKA (reference sequence). With 4 bases removed from V and 6 bases from J, the gap between germline ends came to 7 bases. The CDR3: CSATRSEQYF. CDR3 sequence (DNA): TGCAGTGCTACTCGCTCCGAGCAGTACTTC.

V is TRBV7-2 and J is TRBJ1-1, with no clear D. V lost 1 base and J lost 1, with 7 bases in between. The CDR3 covers 14 residues. CDR1 is SGHTA, CDR2 FQGNSA, per germline. CDR3 DNA: TGTGCCAGCAGCTTAGGTTCCGCGAACACTGAAGCTTTCTTT. It encodes CASSLGSANTEAFF.

J is TRBJ2-2 and V is TRBV7-6, with TRBD2 matching 11 bases. The CDR3 has 16 residues. The V and J ends lost 5 bases and 5 bases, in that order; junction bases with no gene match: 7. Germline CDR1 is SGHVS and CDR2 is FNYEAQ. CDR3 amino acids: CASSDQLAGETGELFF. CDR3 coding DNA: TGTGCCAGCAGCGACCAACTAGCGGGGGAAACCGGGGAGCTGTTTTTT. The whole variable domain, filled in from reference TRBV7-6 and TRBJ2-2, reads GAGVSQSPRYKVTKRGQDVALRCDPISGHVSLYWYRQALGQGPEFLTYFNYEAQQDKSGLPNDRFSAERPEGSISTLTIQRTEQRDSAMYRCASSDQLAGETGELFFGEGSRLTVL.

This clone was recorded only once. V usage is TRBV30 and J usage is TRBJ2-3, with D possibly TRBD1 on 8 matching bases. Trimming stripped 4 bases from V and 3 bases from J, with 17 bases between. The CDR3 totals 15 residues. Germline V gene sequence: CDR1 GTSNPN, CDR2 SVGIG (reference sequence). The CDR3 sequence: CAWTSQGGPTDTQYF. The DNA for the CDR3 is TGTGCCTGGACATCACAGGGGGGGCCGACAGATACGCAGTATTTT.

CDR3 region: CSVYRGTLDGYTF. The CDR3 bases are TGCAGCGTATACAGGGGGACTCTAGATGGCTACACCTTC. The rearrangement uses TRBV29-1 and TRBJ1-2; 8 bases are shared with TRBD1. V trimming: 6 bases; J trimming: 6 bases; junction bases outside the gene matches: 9. The CDR3 sequence is 13 residues long. Germline lookup yields CDR1 SQVTM and CDR2 ANQGSEA.

The CDR3 sequence is CSAGGQETQYF. The DNA for the CDR3 is TGCAGTGCCGGGGGACAAGAGACCCAGTACTTC. The V call is TRBV20-1, the J call TRBJ2-5; possible D gene TRBD2, 6 bases. CDR3 length equals 11 residues. Germline-derived CDR1 and CDR2 are DFQATT and SNEGSKA (reference sequence). V lost 6 bases and J lost 2, with 7 bases in between.

By share, this clone counts as medium-sized. The identical CDR3 is also encoded by other nucleotide sequences in the sample. The chain links TRBV9 to TRBJ2-5; D possibly uses TRBD1 or TRBD2 (6 bases each). V was clipped by 0 bases and J by 4 bases, with 13 bases between them. There are 15 residues in the CDR3. The V gene's germline CDR1 is SGDLS and CDR2 YYNGEE. CDR3 bases: TGTGCCAGCAGCGTAGATTCGGGGGCGGGAGAGACCCAGTACTTC. Residues: CASSVDSGAGETQYF.

The V and J genes are TRBV6-5 and TRBJ2-7; D is unclear. This CDR3 region has 11 residues. CDR1 is MNHEY and CDR2 is SVGAGI in the germline V gene. CDR3 protein: CASSDSYEQYV. The CDR3 DNA follows: TGTGCCAGCAGTGACTCCTACGAGCAGTACGTC.

The CDR3 protein is CASSEPGATNEQFF. DNA of the CDR3: TGTGCCAGCAGTGAACCCGGGGCAACGAATGAGCAGTTCTTC. This chain links TRBV6-1 with TRBJ2-1; TRBD1 or TRBD2 may be the D gene (5 bases each). Trimming shortened V by 2 bases and J by 7 bases, and 12 bases separated the two germline ends. The CDR3 has 14 residues. Germline loops: CDR1 MNHNS, CDR2 SASEGT.

The genes are TRBV4-1 and TRBJ1-5; D is possibly TRBD1 (5 bases). The CDR3 sequence is 15 residues long. Germline-derived CDR1 and CDR2 are MGHRA and YSYEKL. V shed 5 bases and J shed 5 bases, with 16 bases lying between them. CDR3 residues: CASSLGTVVYQPQHF. The CDR3 nucleotides are TGCGCCAGCAGCTTAGGGACGGTCGTATATCAGCCCCAGCATTTT.

The chain links TRBV14 to TRBJ1-5; the D is unclear. CDR1 SGHDN and CDR2 FVKESK come from the germline V gene. V was trimmed by 2 bases and J by 3 bases, leaving 8 bases between them. The CDR3 loop spans 14 amino acids. The CDR3 nucleotides are TGTGCCAGCAGCCAAAGAGGATTCAATCAGCCCCAGCATTTT. It specifies CASSQRGFNQPQHF.

J is TRBJ2-7 and V is TRBV11-2; TRBD2 agrees at 12 bases. This CDR3 has 18 residues. The germline CDR1 and CDR2 sequences are SGHAT and FQNNGV. Germline trimming cut 1 base from V and 3 bases from J; bases unmatched to any gene: 10. CDR3 coding DNA: TGTGCCAGCAGCTTAGGATCGGGTGGACTAGCGGGAAACTACGAGCAGTACTTC. This encodes CASSLGSGGLAGNYEQYF.

J is TRBJ2-7 and V is TRBV7-7, with 13 bases aligning to TRBD2. The CDR3 runs to 15 residues. After removal of 5 bases from V and 2 bases from J, the junction contained 3 bases not matched to a gene. Germline lookup yields CDR1 SSHAT and CDR2 FNYEAQ (reference sequence). This chain's CDR3 is CASSLGTSGTYEQYF. CDR3 in DNA: TGTGCCAGCAGCCTCGGGACTAGCGGGACCTACGAGCAGTACTTC.

This clone has a handful of counts. This chain joins TRBV7-9 and TRBJ2-7; D remains ambiguous. CDR1 and CDR2 (germline): SEHNR, FQNEAQ (reference sequence). CDR3 length: 12 amino acids. Between the trimmed V and J ends, which lost 5 bases and 12 bases, there was a span of 17 bases. The CDR3 nucleotides read TGTGCCAGCAGCCATACGGGCGGTCCACCGTACTTC. Its protein is CASSHTGGPPYF.

The chain employs TRBV5-4 and TRBJ1-4; TRBD1 agrees at 7 bases. Germline CDR1 SGHNT, CDR2 YYREEE (reference sequence). V trimming: 3 bases; J trimming: 7 bases; junction bases outside the gene matches: 6. The CDR3 consists of 14 residues. The CDR3 reads CASSSWDSPEKLFF. In DNA, the CDR3 is TGTGCCAGCAGCTCCTGGGACAGCCCTGAAAAACTGTTTTTT.

The V and J genes are TRBV6-5 and TRBJ1-2, with unresolved D. The germline gives CDR1 MNHEY, CDR2 SVGAGI. This CDR3 spans 14 amino acids. V was cut by 1 base and J by 4 bases, with 10 bases left in between. The CDR3 reads CASSYFSPPYGYTF. CDR3 DNA: TGTGCCAGCAGTTACTTCAGTCCACCCTATGGCTACACCTTC.